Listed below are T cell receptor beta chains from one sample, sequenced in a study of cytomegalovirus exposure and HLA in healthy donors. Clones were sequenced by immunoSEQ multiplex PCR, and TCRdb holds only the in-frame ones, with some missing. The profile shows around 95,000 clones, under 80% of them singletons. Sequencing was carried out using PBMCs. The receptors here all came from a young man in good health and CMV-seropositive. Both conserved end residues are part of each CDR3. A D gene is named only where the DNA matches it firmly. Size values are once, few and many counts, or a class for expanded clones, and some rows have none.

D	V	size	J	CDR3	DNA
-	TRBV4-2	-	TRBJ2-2	CASSQVTENTGELFF	TGTGCCAGCAGCCAAGTTACAGAGAACACCGGGGAGCTGTTTTTT
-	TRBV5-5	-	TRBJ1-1	CASSAGTTQVTEAFF	TGTGCCAGCAGCGCTGGTACAACGCAGGTTACTGAAGCTTTCTTT
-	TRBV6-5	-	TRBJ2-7	CASSYSPGENEQYF	TGTGCCAGCAGTTACTCGCCAGGGGAGAACGAGCAGTACTTC
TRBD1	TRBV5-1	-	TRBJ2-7	CASSFGTGAYEQYF	TGCGCCAGCAGCTTCGGGACAGGGGCGTACGAGCAGTACTTC
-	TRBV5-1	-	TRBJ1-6	CASSLISGQSNSPLHF	TGCGCCAGCAGCCTGATCTCTGGACAGTCGAATTCACCCCTCCACTTT
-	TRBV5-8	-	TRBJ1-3	CASSNTKIGGLGNTIYF	TGTGCCAGCAGCAACACTAAAATCGGTGGTCTCGGAAACACCATATATTTT
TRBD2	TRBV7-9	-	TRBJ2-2	CASSPKRGAGELFF	TGTGCCAGCAGCCCGAAGCGGGGAGCCGGGGAGCTGTTTTTT
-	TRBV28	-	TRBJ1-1	CASSLQDTGAEAFF	TGTGCCAGCAGTTTACAGGACACGGGGGCTGAAGCTTTCTTT
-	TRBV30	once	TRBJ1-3	CAWSLGRGNTIYF	TGTGCCTGGAGCCTAGGGAGGGGAAACACCATATATTTT
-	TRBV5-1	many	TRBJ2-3	CASSLQSRGADTQYF	TGCGCCAGCAGCTTGCAGTCCAGGGGGGCAGATACGCAGTATTTT
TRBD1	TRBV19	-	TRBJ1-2	CASSRTGTANYGYTF	TGTGCCAGTAGCAGGACCGGGACAGCCAATTATGGCTACACCTTC
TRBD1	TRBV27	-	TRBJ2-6	CASSREPGQGASGANVLTF	TGTGCCAGCAGTAGAGAACCGGGACAGGGAGCCTCTGGGGCCAACGTCCTGACTTTC
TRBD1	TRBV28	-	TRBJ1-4	CASSEDRGATNEKLFF	TGTGCCAGCAGCGAAGACAGGGGTGCAACTAATGAAAAACTGTTTTTT
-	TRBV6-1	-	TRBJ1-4	CASSFLATNEKLFF	TGTGCCAGCAGTTTTCTTGCAACTAATGAAAAACTGTTTTTT
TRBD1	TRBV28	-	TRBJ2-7	CASSPGRGQTDEQYF	TGTGCCAGCAGTCCCGGAAGGGGGCAAACGGACGAGCAGTACTTC
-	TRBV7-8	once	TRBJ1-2	CASSTQVIAQDYGYTF	TGTGCCAGCAGCACACAGGTTATCGCTCAGGACTATGGCTACACCTTC
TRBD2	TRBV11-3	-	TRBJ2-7	CASSPTARGDSYEQYF	TGTGCCAGCAGCCCGACCGCCCGGGGGGATTCCTACGAGCAGTACTTC
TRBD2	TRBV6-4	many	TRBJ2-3	CASSDSSGGADTQYF	TGTGCCAGCAGTGACTCTAGCGGGGGGGCAGATACGCAGTATTTT
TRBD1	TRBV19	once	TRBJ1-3	CASSQLQGKGLSGNTIYF	TGTGCCAGTAGCCAACTACAGGGGAAGGGACTCTCTGGAAACACCATATATTTT
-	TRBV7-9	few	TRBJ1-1	CASSPPGGWGTEAFF	TGTGCCAGCAGCCCCCCGGGGGGCTGGGGCACTGAAGCTTTCTTT
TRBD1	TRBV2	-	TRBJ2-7	CASRSPGQKDEQYF	TGTGCCAGCAGATCCCCGGGACAGAAAGACGAGCAGTACTTC
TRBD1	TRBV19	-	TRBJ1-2	CASRNTGENGYTF	TGTGCCAGTAGGAACACAGGGGAGAATGGCTACACCTTC
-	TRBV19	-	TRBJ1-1	CASSMYAGYSNTEAFF	TGTGCCAGTAGTATGTATGCAGGTTACTCGAACACTGAAGCTTTCTTC
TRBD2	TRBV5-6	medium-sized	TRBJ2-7	CASSAGLTYYEQYF	TGTGCCAGCAGCGCGGGACTAACTTACTACGAGCAGTACTTC
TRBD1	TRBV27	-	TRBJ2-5	CASSQTGGGLQETQYF	TGTGCCAGCAGTCAAACAGGGGGTGGCCTCCAAGAGACCCAGTACTTC
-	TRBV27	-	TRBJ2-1	CASSLLRDYNEQFF	TGTGCCAGCAGTTTATTGCGGGACTACAATGAGCAGTTCTTC
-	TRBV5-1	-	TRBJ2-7	CASSLTGGEQYF	TGCGCCAGCAGCTTGACCGGGGGCGAGCAGTACTTC
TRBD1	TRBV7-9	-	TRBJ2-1	CSSSSPGQDVIGQFF	TGTTCCAGCAGCTCCCCGGGACAGGACGTTATTGGGCAGTTCTTC
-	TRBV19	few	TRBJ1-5	CASSRVLYSNQPQHF	TGTGCCAGTAGTCGGGTGCTCTATAGCAATCAGCCCCAGCATTTT
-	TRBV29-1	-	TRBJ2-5	CSVQNRATQYF	TGCAGCGTCCAAAACAGGGCGACCCAGTACTTC
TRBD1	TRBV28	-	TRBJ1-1	CASSPGQGRRAFF	TGTGCCAGCAGCCCAGGACAGGGTAGGAGAGCTTTCTTT
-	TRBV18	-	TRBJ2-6	CASSAGVSGANVLTF	TGTGCCAGCTCAGCAGGGGTTTCTGGGGCCAACGTCCTGACTTTC
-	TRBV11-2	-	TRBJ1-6	CASSLPLGSSYNSPLHF	TGTGCCAGCAGCTTGCCTCTGGGGAGCTCCTATAATTCACCCCTCCACTTT
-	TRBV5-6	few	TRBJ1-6	CASSLGGTRPLHF	TGTGCCAGCAGCTTGGGAGGGACTCGACCCCTCCACTTT
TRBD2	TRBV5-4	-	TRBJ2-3	CASRIAGGRTDTQYF	TGTGCCAGTCGGATAGCGGGGGGGCGCACAGATACGCAGTATTTT
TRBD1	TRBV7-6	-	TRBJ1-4	CASSLARYRRQGTNEKLFF	TGTGCCAGCAGCTTAGCGAGATATCGAAGACAGGGAACTAATGAAAAACTGTTTTTT
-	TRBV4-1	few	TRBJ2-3	CASSQEEGVGTEIDTQYF	TGCGCCAGCAGCCAAGAAGAAGGGGTTGGGACTGAGATAGATACGCAGTATTTT